This TCR beta chain emerged from a study of regulatory T cells in long-lasting Graves disease (dated by TCRdb to the early 2020s). With respect to the entire study: Persistent Graves' disease meant more than 5 years of antithyroid drug treatment with TSH receptor autoantibodies that stayed positive. The study was conducted in China and was registered as a clinical trial. A total of about 35 samples underwent TCR sequencing, from 13 patients with persistent Graves' disease and approximately 20 patients with newly diagnosed Graves' disease. Patients with persistent Graves' disease were compared with patients with newly diagnosed Graves' disease using TCR sequencing and RNA sequencing of peripheral blood. On average, persistent Graves' disease patients in the clinical cohort had been on antithyroid drugs for roughly 11 years.

The CDR3 numbers 15 residues from cysteine through phenylalanine. Only the CDR3 portion is preserved as DNA: 45 bases, with reading frame beginning at the first base. Looking up the germline V gene (reference sequence) yields CDR1 GTSNPN and CDR2 SVGIG. V is cut back by 0 bases and J by 0 bases, with 4 bases in the junction unmatched. Results and caveats for the whole study, not just this receptor: Sequencing and analysis were limited to the TCR beta chain. Because the primary lesion, thyroid tissue, could not be accessed, the study looked at peripheral blood alone. A larger number of public clonotypes was shared among persistent patients (fewer than 3,000) than among newly diagnosed patients (roughly 970). Lower TCR Shannon entropy and fewer highly expanded clones were observed in persistent Graves' disease patients than in newly diagnosed patients, which suggested clonal expansion. The authors acknowledged the small sample size as a limitation that may reduce accuracy. Persistent disease showed preferential use of TRBV28, TRBJ1-2 and TRBJ2-5, whereas newly diagnosed disease favored TRBV20-1 and TRBJ2-1.

Preparation of the library involved multiplex PCR. The sample was run on an Illumina HiSeq 4000. To build TCR beta libraries, CDR3 regions were amplified by Arm-PCR using iRepertoire HTBI primers. PCR products were gel purified before sequencing. Per the authors' processing: Gene usage analysis of CDR3 amino acid clonotypes used the roughly 60 TRBV and 14 to 15 TRBJ segments found across samples. COPE and FqMerger were used to merge the filtered high-quality paired reads into contigs. BLAST was used to align contigs to the IMGT TRBV, TRBD and TRBJ reference genes, and CDR3 was defined following IMGT. Any clonotype with a frequency above 0.1% was classified as a highly expanded clone. Shannon entropy served as the measure of repertoire diversity, while the Gini coefficient captured V-J evenness. Clonotypes shared by more than one individual were considered public. TCRdb passed the public sequencing reads through fastp at Q25 and MiXCR, retaining productive beta sequences. Identical CDR3 proteins give one entry, which carries the most common genes and DNA. The V and J calls shown here were made by TCRdb, not taken from the authors' results. Present in this sample are about 470,000 distinct CDR3 sequences, around 20% of which were seen just once. Roughly 8% of the sample comes from the top ten.

In light of the paper, this sample's time point label describes: persistent/refractory GD, antithyroid drugs over 5 years with positive TRAb. For both TCR sequencing and RNA sequencing, RNA was extracted from PBMCs using TRIzol. Graves' disease was diagnosed according to American Thyroid Association guidelines. Patients for the study were recruited at an endocrinology department in Xi'an, China. From each patient, approximately 10 milliliters of peripheral blood was collected into an EDTA anticoagulant tube. Ficoll Paque Plus density gradient separation was used to isolate PBMCs, and no further T cell sorting was performed. An Agilent 2100 Bioanalyzer and agarose gel were used to check RNA quality, while a NanoDrop 2000 measured RNA concentration. The sample holds a few counts of this clonotype. There is no known antigen for this receptor. Base-call qualities are not available, and no considerably larger clone is one nucleotide away.

This clonotype was sampled from a female donor with Graves disease. Source: peripheral blood mononuclear cells (PBMCs), taken when the disease was refractory, from a patient treated with antithyroid drugs. The rearrangement joined TRBV30 to TRBJ2-7, and TRBD2 aligns with 8 junction nucleotides. The nucleotides read TGTGCCTGGAGTGTAGGGCGGGGGGACTCCTACGAGCAGTACTTC. Protein translation: CAWSVGRGDSYEQYF.